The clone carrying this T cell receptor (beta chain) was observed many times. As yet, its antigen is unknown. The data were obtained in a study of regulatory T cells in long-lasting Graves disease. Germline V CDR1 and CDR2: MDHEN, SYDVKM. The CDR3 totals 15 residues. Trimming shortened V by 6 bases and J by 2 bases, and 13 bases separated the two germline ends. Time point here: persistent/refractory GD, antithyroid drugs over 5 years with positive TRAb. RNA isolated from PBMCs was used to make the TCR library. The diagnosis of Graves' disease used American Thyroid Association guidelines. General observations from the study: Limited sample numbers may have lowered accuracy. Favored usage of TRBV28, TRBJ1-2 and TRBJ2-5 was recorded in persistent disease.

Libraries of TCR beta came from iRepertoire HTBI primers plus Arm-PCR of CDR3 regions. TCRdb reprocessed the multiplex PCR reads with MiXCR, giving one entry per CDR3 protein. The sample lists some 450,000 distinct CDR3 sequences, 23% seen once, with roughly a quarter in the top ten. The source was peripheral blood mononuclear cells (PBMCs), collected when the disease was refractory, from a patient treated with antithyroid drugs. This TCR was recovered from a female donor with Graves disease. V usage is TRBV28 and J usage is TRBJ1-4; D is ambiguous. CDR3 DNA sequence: TGTGCCAGCAGAGAGAGTGGCAGTACTAATGAAAAACTGTTTTTT. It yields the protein CASRESGSTNEKLFF. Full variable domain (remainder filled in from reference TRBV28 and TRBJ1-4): DVKVTQSSRYLVKRTGEKVFLECVQDMDHENMFWYRQDPGLGLRLIYFSYDVKMKEKGDIPEGYSVSREKKERFSLILESASTNQTSMYLCASRESGSTNEKLFFGSGTQLSVL.